This T cell receptor beta chain was profiled in a study of shared clonotypes between healthy human individuals. It was into CD45RA+ naive and CD45RA-negative memory subsets that the CD4+ cells were split. As for this clone: Other DNA sequences within the sample encode an identical CDR3.

The CDR3 length is 13 residues. V was trimmed by 3 bases and J by 0 bases, leaving 6 bases between them. Per the germline V gene, CDR1 is SGHNT and CDR2 is YENEEA. The method was immunoSEQ multiplex PCR; TCRdb's version includes in-frame clones alone and lacks a portion of them. Of 1.4 million or so clones in the sample, 98% were seen once. The source material was naive CD4+ T cells sorted from blood. Subset meaning: CD45RA+ positively selected. The chain carries TRBV11-3 and TRBJ2-7; D gene ambiguous. This sequence originates from a man aged 25 to 45 in good health. Here the CDR3 DNA reads TGTGCCAGCAGCTTGGGCCACTCCTACGAGCAGTACTTC. Translated: CASSLGHSYEQYF.